The 9 T cell receptor beta chains given below trace back to one sample, sequenced in a study of stem cell transplantation in POMP-related autoinflammatory disease. The repertoire was sequenced with immunoSEQ multiplex PCR; TCRdb's copy has only in-frame clones and lacks some. The data hold approximately 1,000 clones, with roughly 70% observed a single time. The specimen sequenced was CD8+ T cells from PBMCs. The receptors were sampled from a human donor in good health.

CDR3 nucleotides: TGCGCCAGCAGCTTGGGAGGGAGCGAGGTTTCACCCCTCCACTTT. Its translation is CASSLGGSEVSPLHF. The rearrangement uses TRBV5-1 and TRBJ1-6; unclear D gene. The germline gives CDR1 SGHRS, CDR2 YFSETQ. CDR3 length: 15 residues. The V end lost 0 bases, the J end lost 9 bases, and 13 bases lay between the germline ends.

The chain couples TRBV7-6 to TRBJ2-5; D is unclear. This CDR3 is built from 11 residues. CDR1 and CDR2 (germline): SGHVS, FNYEAQ. V lost 6 bases, J lost 2 bases, and 4 bases lay in between. This CDR3 is CASSLQETQYF. CDR3 nucleotides: TGTGCCAGCAGTCTACAAGAGACCCAGTACTTC.

This clone was seen only a few times. V is TRBV19 and J is TRBJ2-3; D possibly uses TRBD1 or TRBD2 (5 bases each). Germline V CDR1 and CDR2: LNHDA, SQIVND (reference sequence). The CDR3 length is 15 residues. V was trimmed by 10 bases and J by 8 bases, leaving 25 bases between them. DNA for the CDR3: TGTGCCACCTCAGACCGGGACGCCAGGGTCGGTACGCAGTATTTT. It codes for CATSDRDARVGTQYF.

A note on this clone: One junction end disagrees with the germline gene, perhaps due to a read error. This chain links TRBV5-3 with TRBJ2-7, with D hard to call. TRBV5-3 is treated as an ORF (open reading frame) with a function not yet certain. This CDR3 is 13 amino acids long. This chain's CDR3 is CASSSRNRYEQYF. CDR3 coding DNA: TGTGCCAGCAGCTCCCGGAATCGCTACGAGCAGTACTTC.

This chain uses TRBV7-7 with TRBJ2-7; unclear D gene. Deletions cut 2 bases from V and 0 bases from J, with 5 bases between. The germline CDR1 and CDR2 sequences are SSHAT and FNYEAQ (reference sequence). The CDR3 runs to 13 residues. DNA for the CDR3: TGTGCCAGCAGCTTAAAGGGCTCCTACGAGCAGTACTTC. Its protein is CASSLKGSYEQYF. Drawing the rest from reference TRBV7-7 and TRBJ2-7, the complete variable domain is GAGVSQSPRYKVTKRGQDVTLRCDPISSHATLYWYQQALGQGPEFLTYFNYEAQPDKSGLPSDRFSAERPEGSISTLTIQRTEQRDSAMYRCASSLKGSYEQYFGPGTRLTVT.

This clone was found once. The rearrangement links TRBV18 to TRBJ2-7; TRBD2 is a possible D gene (5 bases). V lost 0 bases to trimming and J lost 4 bases, with 7 bases between them. This CDR3 contains 13 residues. CDR1 is KGHSH, CDR2 LQKENI, per germline. The CDR3 protein is CASSPPTGYEQYF. The CDR3 DNA follows: TGTGCCAGCTCACCACCCACGGGGTACGAGCAGTACTTC.

V gene TRBV5-6 combines with J gene TRBJ2-7, with 12 bases that match TRBD1. The V segment lost 5 bases and the J segment 6 bases; nucleotides outside the gene matches: 6. Germline V CDR1 and CDR2: SGHDT, YYEEEE. The CDR3 totals 14 residues. DNA for the CDR3: TGTGCCAGCAGTCCCGGGACAGGGGGCTTCGAGCAGTACTTC. This sequence encodes CASSPGTGGFEQYF.

This clone has just a few counts. V and J are TRBV19 and TRBJ2-2; TRBD2 matches 7 bases. Germline-derived CDR1 and CDR2 are LNHDA and SQIVND (reference sequence). V trimming: 1 base; J trimming: 5 bases; junction bases outside the gene matches: 13. This CDR3 is built from 18 residues. In DNA form, the CDR3 reads TGTGCCAGTAGTATAGTTTACCGACTAGCCTCCGGAACCGGGGAGCTGTTTTTT. Its protein product is CASSIVYRLASGTGELFF.

Only one count was recorded for this clone. V and J are TRBV5-6 and TRBJ1-4, with TRBD1 identical over 7 bases. There are 15 residues in the CDR3. V was clipped by 4 bases and J by 4 bases; unmatched bases: 7. Germline V gene sequence: CDR1 SGHDT, CDR2 YYEEEE. The CDR3 DNA sequence: TGTGCCAGCAGCCCCCGGGACAGAAATAATGAAAAACTGTTTTTT. It yields the protein CASSPRDRNNEKLFF.